These 18 T cell receptor beta chains share one sample of origin, sequenced in a study of cytomegalovirus exposure and HLA in healthy donors. The PCR was carried out with 60 Vbeta primers and 13 Jbeta primers. Data came from immunoSEQ multiplex PCR; TCRdb stores just in-frame clones and leaves some out. The sample consists of about 200,000 clones, more than 80% of them appearing once. The sample consisted of PBMCs. These receptors were collected from a man aged 25 to 40 in good health and CMV-seronegative.

This chain connects TRBV7-3 to TRBJ1-5; 9 bases are shared with TRBD1. Germline V gene sequence: CDR1 SGHTA, CDR2 FQGTGA. This CDR3 has 14 amino acids. The trim removed 5 bases at V and 4 bases at J, leaving 3 bases unmatched. The CDR3: CASSPTGGNQPQHF. CDR3 in DNA: TGTGCCAGCAGCCCGACAGGGGGTAATCAGCCCCAGCATTTT.

This rearrangement joins TRBV27 to TRBJ1-6; TRBD1 aligns across 7 bases. Germline V gene sequence: CDR1 MNHEY, CDR2 SMNVEV (reference sequence). The ends lost 5 bases at V and 7 bases at J; junction bases unmatched: 14. The CDR3 runs 17 residues. Here the CDR3 DNA reads TGTGCCAGCAGTCTAGCGGGACAGCAAGCACCAAATTCACCCCTCCACTTT. This sequence encodes CASSLAGQQAPNSPLHF.

The rearrangement uses TRBV4-1 and TRBJ1-2; a weak D match, TRBD1 (5 bases). V lost 0 bases, J lost 8 bases, and 19 bases lay in between. This CDR3 is 16 amino acids long. Germline CDR1 MGHRA, CDR2 YSYEKL. CDR3 DNA sequence: TGCGCCAGCAGCCAAGATAACAGGCTCCCCGCGGAGGGCTACACCTTC. It encodes CASSQDNRLPAEGYTF.

This clone was counted only a few times. The chain joins TRBV25-1 to TRBJ2-2; a weak D match, TRBD2 (6 bases). CDR1 MGHDK and CDR2 SYGVNS come from the germline V gene. CDR3 length equals 15 residues. The V end was cut by 5 bases, the J end by 0 bases, with 10 bases between. The CDR3 protein is CASSWAGPNTGELFF. CDR3 sequence (DNA): TGTGCCAGCAGTTGGGCGGGGCCGAACACCGGGGAGCTGTTTTTT.

The J gene is TRBJ2-1, the V gene TRBV7-2, with a tentative D call TRBD1 (6 bases). Trimming took 6 bases from V and 3 from J, leaving 12 bases between them. CDR1 is SGHTA and CDR2 is FQGNSA in the germline V gene. The CDR3 spans 14 residues. CDR3 amino acids: CASRARGGYNEQFF. The CDR3, as DNA: TGTGCCAGCAGGGCCAGGGGCGGCTACAATGAGCAGTTCTTC. The full variable domain, its missing parts supplied by reference TRBV7-2 and TRBJ2-1, is GAGVSQSPSNKVTEKGKDVELRCDPISGHTALYWYRQSLGQGLEFLIYFQGNSAPDKSGLPSDRFSAERTGGSVSTLTIQRTQQEDSAVYLCASRARGGYNEQFFGPGTRLTVL.

The chain recombines TRBV5-6 with TRBJ2-3; 8 nucleotides line up with TRBD2. This CDR3 spans 17 amino acids. Germline-derived CDR1 and CDR2 are SGHDT and YYEEEE. Trimming at V came to 6 bases and at J to 7 bases, leaving 19 bases not matched to a gene. CDR3 DNA: TGTGCCAGCAACCCGGGTAGCGGGGATCCCTTCGGTCATACGCAGTATTTT. This sequence encodes CASNPGSGDPFGHTQYF.

The chain is built from TRBV19 and TRBJ1-1, with 8 bases identical to TRBD1. CDR3 length: 14 amino acids. Trimming took 7 bases from V and 1 from J; bases not matched to a gene: 5. CDR1 and CDR2 (germline): LNHDA, SQIVND (reference sequence). CDR3 DNA sequence: TGTGCCAGTAAAACAGGGGGGTGGAACACTGAAGCTTTCTTT. Its protein is CASKTGGWNTEAFF.

The chain recombines TRBV4-3 with TRBJ2-1, with D tentatively TRBD1 (5 bases). The CDR3 loop spans 16 amino acids. Germline V CDR1 and CDR2: LGHNA, YSLEER. V was trimmed by 0 bases and J by 0 bases, leaving 9 bases between them. The CDR3 sequence: CASSQEKGLSYNEQFF. The CDR3 DNA is TGCGCCAGCAGCCAAGAAAAGGGGCTCTCCTACAATGAGCAGTTCTTC.

The CDR3 DNA sequence: TGTGCCAGCAGCACCCAGACAGGGGGTTCGCAAGAGACCCAGTACTTC. Protein product: CASSTQTGGSQETQYF. The chain carries TRBV7-9 and TRBJ2-5; 9 nucleotides align to TRBD1. This CDR3 region has 16 residues. V shed 5 bases, J shed 2 bases, and the junction held 9 bases outside the gene matches. Germline-derived CDR1 and CDR2 are SEHNR and FQNEAQ (reference sequence).

This clone was counted between two and nine times. Other nucleotide sequences in the sample specify the same CDR3. The chain is built from TRBV28 and TRBJ1-1; the match to TRBD1 covers 8 bases. CDR1 MDHEN and CDR2 SYDVKM come from the germline V gene. With V trimmed by 6 bases and J by 4 bases, 7 bases remained unmatched. The CDR3 is 14 amino acids. In nucleotides, the CDR3 is TGTGCCAGCAGCGACAGGGGTTTGGGCACTGAAGCTTTCTTT. It is translated as CASSDRGLGTEAFF.

This chain uses TRBV7-2 with TRBJ2-3; 10 bases match TRBD2. Per the germline V gene, CDR1 is SGHTA and CDR2 is FQGNSA. The CDR3 runs 16 residues. The V and J ends lost 0 bases and 0 bases, in that order; junction bases with no gene match: 0. The CDR3 protein is CASSLAAGGSTDTQYF. The CDR3 region has the DNA TGTGCCAGCAGCTTAGCAGCGGGGGGGAGCACAGATACGCAGTATTTT.

The rearrangement uses TRBV6-1 and TRBJ1-2, with D hard to call. V lost 3 bases and J 0 bases, leaving 11 bases between the germline ends. The CDR3 extends over 15 amino acids. The germline V gene encodes CDR1 MNHNS and CDR2 SASEGT. CDR3 residues: CASSDEGGTNYGYTF. The CDR3, as DNA: TGTGCCAGCAGTGACGAGGGAGGGACTAACTATGGCTACACCTTC.

This chain joins TRBV9 and TRBJ2-5; weak D call: TRBD1 (5 bases). The V end was cut by 4 bases, the J end by 2 bases, with 15 bases between. The length of the CDR3 is 15 residues. CDR1 and CDR2 (germline): SGDLS, YYNGEE. The CDR3 DNA reads TGTGCCAGCAGCAAGGGGCCCTCTTATCAAGAGACCCAGTACTTC. Its protein is CASSKGPSYQETQYF.

V and J are TRBV2 and TRBJ1-2; D is perhaps TRBD1 (5 bases). The germline gives CDR1 SNHLY, CDR2 FYNNEI. The germline V and J ends were trimmed by 1 base and 3 bases, with 12 bases remaining between them. The CDR3 runs 15 residues. The CDR3 DNA reads as TGTGCCAGCAGTGAAGTTCAAGGAGGGGACTATGGCTACACCTTC. It yields the protein CASSEVQGGDYGYTF.

The V and J genes are TRBV29-1 and TRBJ2-5; possible D gene TRBD2, 6 bases. CDR1 and CDR2 from the germline V gene are SQVTM and ANQGSEA. CDR3 length: 12 residues. V was shortened by 7 bases and J by 10 bases, with 19 bases between the two germline ends. For the CDR3, the DNA is TGCAGCGCCTTTGCCTTGATCGGGGGCCAGTACTTC. Translating gives CSAFALIGGQYF.

The J gene is TRBJ2-7, the V gene TRBV19; tentative D call: TRBD2 (5 bases). The V end was cut by 11 bases, the J end by 7 bases, with 15 bases between. This CDR3 has 11 residues. Germline CDR1 LNHDA, CDR2 SQIVND (reference sequence). The CDR3 loop reads CADNGVWEQYF. DNA for the CDR3: TGTGCCGATAACGGGGTCTGGGAGCAGTACTTC.

The CDR3 protein is CSVEAYSSASGWETQYF. Here the CDR3 DNA reads TGCAGCGTTGAAGCCTACTCCAGCGCTAGCGGCTGGGAGACCCAGTACTTC. The rearrangement uses TRBV29-1 and TRBJ2-5; the match to TRBD2 covers 7 bases. Trimming cost V 1 base and J 5 bases; bases outside gene matches: 16. This CDR3 is built from 17 residues. Germline-derived CDR1 and CDR2 are SQVTM and ANQGSEA.

The J gene is TRBJ1-1, the V gene TRBV5-1; D might be TRBD1 (5 bases). This CDR3 is built from 16 residues. V dropped 0 bases and J dropped 0 bases, with 12 bases sitting between them. From germline, CDR1 is SGHRS and CDR2 YFSETQ. The chain's CDR3 is CASSLDRPTVNTEAFF. For the CDR3, the DNA is TGCGCCAGCAGCTTGGACAGGCCCACGGTGAACACTGAAGCTTTCTTT.